This is a list of T cell receptor beta chains from one sample in a study of shared clonotypes between healthy human individuals. TCRdb's table, derived via immunoSEQ multiplex PCR, lists solely in-frame clones and lacks some. Seen here are some 1.1 million clones, roughly 77% observed once, and the top ten hold 0.7% to 0.95%. Sequencing was done on a sample of memory CD4+ T cells from PBMCs. The receptors stem from a man between 18 and 35 years old in good health. Some clones in this sample may be carry-over from other donors' samples. Both conserved end residues are part of each CDR3. A D gene is named only where the DNA matches it firmly. Some rows mark clone size as missing; the rest say once, few, many or name a class of expanded clone.

TRBV6-1	TRBD1	-	TRBJ2-7	TGTGCCAGCACTCTCGACAGGGAATCCTACGAGCAGTACTTC	CASTLDRESYEQYF
TRBV5-6	TRBD1	-	TRBJ2-1	TGTGCCAGCAGCTCCAACAGGGGGCGATCCTACAATGAGCAGTTCTTC	CASSSNRGRSYNEQFF
TRBV27	-	few	TRBJ2-5	TGTGCCAGCAGTTTAACCGGGAGTTGGGAGACCCAGTACTTC	CASSLTGSWETQYF
TRBV10-3	-	once	TRBJ2-3	TGTGCCATCAGTGCTGGCACCAACACAGATACGCAGTATTTT	CAISAGTNTDTQYF
TRBV27	-	-	TRBJ2-6	TGTGCCAGCAGTTACAGGTTGTCTGGGGCCAACGTCCTGACTTTC	CASSYRLSGANVLTF
TRBV30	TRBD1	-	TRBJ2-1	TGTGCCTGGAGGGCCCGGGACAGGGGTTGGAATGAGCAGTTCTTC	CAWRARDRGWNEQFF
TRBV5-1	-	-	TRBJ2-7	TGCGCCAGCAGCTTGGCCTCGGGCGAGCAGTACTTC	CASSLASGEQYF
TRBV7-2	-	-	TRBJ2-1	TGTGCCAGCAGCTTAGGACTCGCAGGGCCCGGGTGGGATGAGCAGTTCTTC	CASSLGLAGPGWDEQFF
TRBV10-3	-	few	TRBJ1-5	TGTGCCATCAGTGAGTCGACGGGGGGGTTCTATAGCAATCAGCCCCAGCATTTT	CAISESTGGFYSNQPQHF
TRBV4-1	-	-	TRBJ2-7	TGCGCCAGCAGCCAAGTGACAAACTCCTACGAGCAGTACTTC	CASSQVTNSYEQYF
TRBV10-1	-	-	TRBJ2-7	TGCGCCACCGGGCGATTCTCCTACGAGCAGTACTTC	CATGRFSYEQYF
TRBV5-4	TRBD2	-	TRBJ2-3	TGTGCCAGCAGCTCTGGACTAGCGGGGGATACGCAGTATTTT	CASSSGLAGDTQYF
TRBV9	TRBD1	few	TRBJ1-5	TGTGCCAGCAGCGCACAGGGGCTCAATCAGCCCCAGCATTTT	CASSAQGLNQPQHF
TRBV9	-	few	TRBJ1-3	TGTGCCAGCAGCGTATCGTTTGGGAGGTCTGGAAACACCATATATTTT	CASSVSFGRSGNTIYF
TRBV7-3	-	-	TRBJ2-3	TGTGCCAGCAGGCTCGGAATCGGGAATAGCACAGATACGCAGTATTTT	CASRLGIGNSTDTQYF
TRBV7-8	-	-	TRBJ2-1	TGTGCCAGCAGCCCCTCGACAGGACATCCGTCCCGGGAGCAGTTCTTC	CASSPSTGHPSREQFF
TRBV20-1	-	-	TRBJ1-1	TGCAGTGCAAGACAGAGGACTGAAGCTTTCTTT	CSARQRTEAFF
TRBV5-1	-	-	TRBJ1-1	TGCGCCAGCAGTTTGGGGGACACCAACACTGAAGCTTTCTTT	CASSLGDTNTEAFF
TRBV27	TRBD2	-	TRBJ2-7	TGTGCCAGCAGGGGGATTGGCGGGAGCTACGAGCAGTACTTC	CASRGIGGSYEQYF
TRBV28	-	-	TRBJ1-3	TGTGCCAGCACCCCGGGGGGGGCCCCGATCTCTGGAAACACCATATATTTT	CASTPGGAPISGNTIYF
TRBV28	TRBD1	-	TRBJ1-2	TGTGCCAGCAGTTTAACACCCTCGACAGGGTACTATGGCTACACCTTC	CASSLTPSTGYYGYTF
TRBV30	-	-	TRBJ1-4	TGTGCCTGGAGGGGCAGGGTGCTTGAAAAACTGTTTTTT	CAWRGRVLEKLFF
TRBV7-8	TRBD1	-	TRBJ1-5	TGTGCCAGCAGCCCGGGACAGGGGAATCAGCCCCAGCATTTT	CASSPGQGNQPQHF
TRBV14	-	-	TRBJ2-5	TGTGCCAGCAGCGGTAAGGGGAGAGAGACCCAGTACTTC	CASSGKGRETQYF
TRBV6-5	-	-	TRBJ1-2	TGTGCCAGCTTGGCGTCTGGGACTCGGGATGGCTACACCTTC	CASLASGTRDGYTF
TRBV7-2	-	once	TRBJ2-4	TGTGCCAGCAGCTTAGGGGTGGGCTTGGACAAAAACATTCAGTACTTC	CASSLGVGLDKNIQYF
TRBV4-1	TRBD2	-	TRBJ2-1	TGCGCCAGCAGCCTCCTATCGGGACTAGCGGGAGGAAGGGGCAATGAGCAGTTCTTC	CASSLLSGLAGGRGNEQFF
TRBV6-5	-	few	TRBJ2-3	TGTGCCAGCGGCGGGAGCACAGATACGCAGTATTTT	CASGGSTDTQYF
TRBV7-7	TRBD2	-	TRBJ2-7	TGTGCCAGCAGCTTTGCGGGAGGGGACCACGAGCAGTACTTC	CASSFAGGDHEQYF
TRBV7-8	-	-	TRBJ2-7	TGTGCCAGCAGCTTAGAGCGGGACGAGCAGTACTTC	CASSLERDEQYF
TRBV6-1	-	-	TRBJ2-7	TGTGCCAGCAGTGAACCGGTCACCGGGAAGTACTTC	CASSEPVTGKYF
TRBV5-1	-	-	TRBJ2-7	TGCGCCAGCAGCTCCGCAGGGAGGACTACGGGCGAGCAGTACTTC	CASSSAGRTTGEQYF
TRBV5-1	-	-	TRBJ1-1	TGCGCCAGCAGCTTGGAACACATTAATGGGGGCACTGAAGCTTTCTTT	CASSLEHINGGTEAFF
TRBV7-9	TRBD1	once	TRBJ2-3	TGTGCCAGCAGCTTCGACAGGGTTATGGTAGATACGCAGTATTTT	CASSFDRVMVDTQYF
TRBV7-2	-	-	TRBJ1-4	TGTGCCAGCAGCTTGAGTAGACAGAATGAAAAACTGTTTTTT	CASSLSRQNEKLFF
TRBV4-1	-	-	TRBJ1-3	TGCGCCAGCAGCCACAGGTCTGGAAACACCATATATTTT	CASSHRSGNTIYF
TRBV10-2	TRBD2	-	TRBJ2-5	TGCGCCAGCAGTACTAGCGGGGGCCCCCAAGAGACCCAGTACTTC	CASSTSGGPQETQYF
TRBV4-2	TRBD1	-	TRBJ1-5	TGTGCCAGCAGCCAAGATAGGGGGGACAGGTACAGTCAGCCCCAGCATTTT	CASSQDRGDRYSQPQHF
TRBV5-4	-	few	TRBJ1-4	TGTGCCAGCAGCATACAGCTTAATGAAAAACTGTTTTTT	CASSIQLNEKLFF
TRBV7-9	-	-	TRBJ2-6	TGTGCCAGCAGCTATTCGAGTGGCGCTGGGGCCAACGTCCTGACTTTC	CASSYSSGAGANVLTF
TRBV7-2	-	-	TRBJ1-1	TGTGCCAGCAGCCCAGACGAGTCCGGGAAAGCTTTCTTT	CASSPDESGKAFF
TRBV11-2	TRBD2	-	TRBJ2-1	TGTGCCAGCAGCCTGGGGCTAGCGGGCACCCCCCTTAATGAGCAGTTCTTC	CASSLGLAGTPLNEQFF
TRBV6-5	TRBD1	-	TRBJ1-2	TGTGCCAGCAAGAGAGGAGGACAGGGCTATGGCTACACCTTC	CASKRGGQGYGYTF
TRBV2	TRBD1	-	TRBJ1-5	TGTGCCAGCAGTACAGGGGGTCGCAATCAGCCCCAGCATTTT	CASSTGGRNQPQHF
TRBV9	TRBD2	-	TRBJ2-5	TGTGCCAGCAGCAGCCCCCTGGCGGGAGGGCGGTTGGAGACCCAGTACTTC	CASSSPLAGGRLETQYF
TRBV15	-	-	TRBJ2-4	TGTGCCACCAGCAGAGATGCGTTAGCCAAAAACATTCAGTACTTC	CATSRDALAKNIQYF
TRBV9	-	few	TRBJ1-2	TGTGCCAGCAGCGTAGAAGGGAGGGGTTCCTATGGCTACACCTTC	CASSVEGRGSYGYTF
TRBV10-1	-	-	TRBJ2-3	TGCGCCAGCAGTGAGGGGTTTACGCAGTATTTT	CASSEGFTQYF
TRBV6-6	TRBD1	-	TRBJ2-7	TGTGCCAGTGTCGGGACAGGGGGCTACGAGCAGTACTTC	CASVGTGGYEQYF
TRBV28	-	-	TRBJ1-2	TGTGCCAGCACCACAGGGTTTGGCTACACCTTC	CASTTGFGYTF